The 30 T cell receptor beta chains in this list originate from one sample, sequenced in a study of blood T cell repertoires in COVID-19 (dated by TCRdb to about 2020). The library came from the immunoSEQ multiplex PCR assay. As stored in TCRdb, this immuneACCESS dataset retains in-frame rearrangements with V and J assigned. A fraction of the clones does not appear; measured against another copy, unresolved V genes explain less than half of the discrepancy, and the remainder lacks a known reason. The sample table shows roughly 150,000 clones, and around 85% are seen once. Of the sample, 7.5% to 10% falls within the top ten clones. The sample was peripheral blood. The receptors were gathered from a woman older than 75 with COVID-19, enrolled during active disease.

The chain has TRBV4-2 and TRBJ1-1; 9 nucleotides line up with TRBD1. From germline, CDR1 is LGHNA and CDR2 YNFKEQ. V lost 5 bases and J lost 5; bases outside the gene matches: 9. The CDR3 has 15 amino acids. The CDR3 sequence is CASSDARQGETEAFF. CDR3 in DNA: TGTGCCAGCAGCGATGCTCGACAGGGGGAGACTGAAGCTTTCTTT.

The J gene is TRBJ1-1, the V gene TRBV2, with TRBD1 identical over 7 bases. The CDR3 totals 13 residues. Germline assignment: CDR1 SNHLY and CDR2 FYNNEI. Losses at the gene ends were 10 bases for V and 1 base for J; bases not matched to a gene: 6. In nucleotides, the CDR3 is TGTGCCACCAGACAGGGCCAGAACACTGAAGCTTTCTTT. Its translation: CATRQGQNTEAFF.

Only one count was recorded for this clone. V gene TRBV27 combines with J gene TRBJ2-1; 8 bases agree with TRBD2. Trimming cost V 9 bases and J 3 bases; bases outside gene matches: 13. CDR3 length equals 16 residues. Germline lookup yields CDR1 MNHEY and CDR2 SMNVEV (reference sequence). The CDR3 DNA reads as TGTGCCAGTAAGAGCGGGAGCTCAGGATTCTACAATGAGCAGTTCTTC. It encodes CASKSGSSGFYNEQFF.

The chain combines TRBV7-9 with TRBJ2-1; tentatively, D is TRBD2 (6 bases). Trimming cost V 5 bases and J 0 bases, with 17 bases left between them. The CDR3 totals 17 residues. Germline CDR1 and CDR2: SEHNR and FQNEAQ (reference sequence). The CDR3 nucleotides read TGTGCCAGCAGCAAGAGTAGCGGTTTGAGCTCCTACAATGAGCAGTTCTTC. It translates to CASSKSSGLSSYNEQFF.

This clone was recorded a few times. The chain uses TRBV3-1 (or the pseudogene TRBV3-2) and TRBJ2-5; TRBD2 matches at 11 bases. V shed 3 bases, J shed 2 bases, and the junction held 8 bases outside the gene matches. The CDR3 has 17 residues. Germline V gene sequence: CDR1 LGHDT, CDR2 YNNKEL (reference sequence). CDR3 bases: TGTGCCAGCAGCCATGCTCGCCGACTAGCGGGGCAAGAGACCCAGTACTTC. Protein: CASSHARRLAGQETQYF.

The chain is built from TRBV6-5 and TRBJ1-2; D is ambiguous. With 2 bases removed from V and 8 bases from J, the gap between germline ends came to 6 bases. The CDR3 is made up of 11 amino acids. Germline V gene sequence: CDR1 MNHEY, CDR2 SVGAGI. The CDR3 coding sequence is TGTGCCAGCAGTTACGCGGGGGGCTACACCTTC. It specifies CASSYAGGYTF.

The chain joins TRBV3-1 (or the pseudogene TRBV3-2) to TRBJ1-2, with 8 bases matching TRBD1. This CDR3 is built from 14 residues. V was pared by 1 base and J by 4 bases, with 2 bases of the junction left unmatched. CDR1 is LGHDT, CDR2 YNNKEL, per germline (reference sequence). The CDR3 protein is CASSQGTGSYGYTF. In DNA, the CDR3 is TGTGCCAGCAGCCAAGGGACAGGGAGCTATGGCTACACCTTC.

V is TRBV9 and J is TRBJ1-6, with a weak D call TRBD1 (5 bases). This CDR3 has 16 amino acids. The V and J ends lost 9 bases and 0 bases respectively, with 16 bases between them. Germline V gene data show CDR1 as SGDLS and CDR2 as YYNGEE. The CDR3 loop reads CATSFPGCSYNSPLHF. The CDR3 DNA follows: TGTGCCACCTCTTTCCCAGGGTGCTCCTATAATTCACCCCTCCACTTT.

The genes are TRBV3-1 (or the pseudogene TRBV3-2) and TRBJ2-5; TRBD1 matches at 7 bases. The CDR3 length is 18 residues. Germline assignment: CDR1 LGHDT and CDR2 YNNKEL (reference sequence). With V trimmed by 0 bases and J by 1 base, 11 bases remained unmatched. CDR3 sequence (DNA): TGTGCCAGCAGCCAAGACTCCTACTTCGGGACAGCCCAAGAGACCCAGTACTTC. Its translation: CASSQDSYFGTAQETQYF.

The chain has TRBV28 and TRBJ2-1; TRBD2 agrees at 8 bases. Germline loops: CDR1 MDHEN, CDR2 SYDVKM. V gave up 8 bases and J gave up 8 bases; unmatched junction bases: 17. The CDR3 is 16 amino acids. The CDR3 spells CASPPAGVLGGDEQFF. CDR3 coding DNA: TGTGCCAGCCCCCCAGCGGGAGTTCTCGGTGGCGATGAGCAGTTCTTC. The full variable domain, its missing parts supplied by reference TRBV28 and TRBJ2-1, is DVKVTQSSRYLVKRTGEKVFLECVQDMDHENMFWYRQDPGLGLRLIYFSYDVKMKEKGDIPEGYSVSREKKERFSLILESASTNQTSMYLCASPPAGVLGGDEQFFGPGTRLTVL.

The chain links TRBV9 to TRBJ2-3, with TRBD2 matching over 8 bases. Germline CDR1 reads SGDLS; CDR2 reads YYNGEE. V dropped 2 bases and J dropped 3; count of bases not matched to a gene: 8. The CDR3 extends over 16 amino acids. Written as DNA, the CDR3 is TGTGCCAGCAGCGTCGCGGGGGGCAGATCTACAGATACGCAGTATTTT. Its translation: CASSVAGGRSTDTQYF.

This chain joins TRBV2 and TRBJ1-5; no reliable D call. Germline CDR1 and CDR2: SNHLY and FYNNEI. The CDR3 is 15 amino acids. Trimming took off 6 bases at V and 0 bases at J, with 12 bases between the two ends. The CDR3 nucleotides read TGTGCCAGCAGGAATCGATTAGTTAGCAATCAGCCCCAGCATTTT. This codes for CASRNRLVSNQPQHF.

This rearrangement joins TRBV29-1 to TRBJ1-1; D is ambiguous. The CDR3 runs 15 residues. Per germline, CDR1 SQVTM and CDR2 ANQGSEA. Trimming stripped 4 bases from V and 1 base from J, with 16 bases between. CDR3: CSVVLRLHPNTEAFF. The CDR3 DNA reads as TGCAGCGTTGTGTTGCGACTACATCCGAACACTGAAGCTTTCTTT. The full variable domain, rest sourced from reference TRBV29-1 and TRBJ1-1, is SAVISQKPSRDICQRGTSLTIQCQVDSQVTMMFWYRQQPGQSLTLIATANQGSEATYESGFVIDKFPISRPNLTFSTLTVSNMSPEDSSIYLCSVVLRLHPNTEAFFGQGTRLTVV.

The V gene is TRBV2, the J gene TRBJ1-3; weak D call: TRBD1 (6 bases). Trimming cost V 3 bases and J 0 bases, with 21 bases left between them. Germline assignment: CDR1 SNHLY and CDR2 FYNNEI. There are 19 residues in the CDR3. The DNA of the CDR3 is TGTGCCAGCAGTGATCGACTCGGACAGCCCAATCTCTCTGGAAACACCATATATTTT. Amino acids: CASSDRLGQPNLSGNTIYF.

The chain employs TRBV3-1 (or the pseudogene TRBV3-2) and TRBJ1-1, with D maybe TRBD1 (5 bases). Germline loops: CDR1 LGHDT, CDR2 YNNKEL (reference sequence). Trimming stripped 2 bases from V and 3 bases from J, with 7 bases between. This CDR3 is built from 13 residues. CDR3 sequence reads: CASSQLGDTEAFF. The CDR3 DNA is TGTGCCAGCAGCCAACTAGGGGACACTGAAGCTTTCTTT.

The rearrangement joins TRBV19 to TRBJ2-7; TRBD1 agrees at 9 bases. There are 15 residues in the CDR3. The V segment lost 2 bases and the J segment 3 bases; nucleotides outside the gene matches: 5. Per the germline V gene, CDR1 is LNHDA and CDR2 is SQIVND (reference sequence). As DNA, the CDR3 is TGTGCCAGTAGTATATTTGGACAGGGGAGCTACGAGCAGTACTTC. Residues: CASSIFGQGSYEQYF.

The chain recombines TRBV12-3 or TRBV12-4 with TRBJ1-1; tentative D call: TRBD1 (5 bases). The CDR3 runs 13 residues. The ends were cut back, 3 bases at V and 1 base at J, with 6 bases in the middle. The CDR3 DNA is TGTGCCAGCAGTTTTCAGGGGAACACTGAAGCTTTCTTT. It specifies CASSFQGNTEAFF.

CDR3 DNA: TGCGCCAGCAGCCAAAGAGGTGAAAAACTGTTTTTT. It yields the protein CASSQRGEKLFF. The chain has TRBV4-1 and TRBJ1-4; D call uncertain. The V gene lost 2 bases and the J gene lost 7 bases, with 5 bases spanning the gap. CDR1 and CDR2 (germline): MGHRA, YSYEKL. This CDR3 comprises 12 residues.

The V call is TRBV18, the J call TRBJ2-1; D is perhaps TRBD1 (5 bases). Per germline, CDR1 KGHSH and CDR2 LQKENI. The CDR3 extends over 14 amino acids. The V gene lost 4 bases and the J gene lost 8 bases, with 15 bases spanning the gap. The CDR3 region has the DNA TGTGCCAGCTCACAGACCCAGGGCCGTGATGAGCAGTTCTTC. As protein: CASSQTQGRDEQFF. The full variable domain, its missing parts supplied by reference TRBV18 and TRBJ2-1, is NAGVMQNPRHLVRRRGQEARLRCSPMKGHSHVYWYRQLPEEGLKFMVYLQKENIIDESGMPKERFSAEFPKEGPSILRIQQVVRGDSAAYFCASSQTQGRDEQFFGPGTRLTVL.

This clone was counted only a few times. The CDR3 protein is CASSQFRIADPMNTEAFF. CDR3 nucleotides: TGTGCCAGCAGCCAATTCAGGATCGCCGATCCAATGAACACTGAAGCTTTCTTT. The chain carries TRBV14 and TRBJ1-1; D gene unclear. Germline loops: CDR1 SGHDN, CDR2 FVKESK. This CDR3 has 18 residues. Trimming cost V 2 bases and J 0 bases, with 19 bases left between them.

This CDR3 is CATSRPRGGELSSPLHF. The CDR3 bases are TGTGCCACCAGCAGACCACGGGGAGGGGAGTTGTCGTCACCCCTCCACTTT. The gene calls are TRBV15 and TRBJ1-6; weak D call: TRBD1 (5 bases). The ends were cut back, 2 bases at V and 10 bases at J, with 21 bases in the middle. The V gene's germline CDR1 is LNHNV and CDR2 YYDKDF (reference sequence). This CDR3 comprises 17 residues.

This chain connects TRBV12-3 or TRBV12-4 to TRBJ1-2; 10 bases match TRBD1. Unmatched junction bases numbered 2, after V lost 5 bases and J lost 8 bases. The CDR3 has 12 amino acids. The CDR3 reads CASSGTGEGYTF. DNA for the CDR3: TGTGCCAGCAGTGGGACAGGGGAGGGCTACACCTTC.

This chain joins TRBV28 and TRBJ2-1; TRBD2 aligns across 12 bases. The CDR3 covers 15 residues. The V and J ends lost 3 bases and 9 bases, in that order; junction bases with no gene match: 6. CDR1 is MDHEN and CDR2 is SYDVKM in the germline V gene. CDR3: CASSFRTSGNAEQFF. CDR3 nucleotide sequence: TGTGCCAGCAGTTTCAGGACTAGCGGGAACGCTGAGCAGTTCTTC. The whole variable domain, remainder taken from reference TRBV28 and TRBJ2-1, is DVKVTQSSRYLVKRTGEKVFLECVQDMDHENMFWYRQDPGLGLRLIYFSYDVKMKEKGDIPEGYSVSREKKERFSLILESASTNQTSMYLCASSFRTSGNAEQFFGPGTRLTVL.

The chain couples TRBV19 to TRBJ1-2; D unresolved. Per the germline V gene, CDR1 is LNHDA and CDR2 is SQIVND (reference sequence). The CDR3 is 14 amino acids. Trimming removed 0 bases at V and 3 bases at J, with 8 bases between. CDR3 amino acids: CASSIEATYYGYTF. The CDR3 bases are TGTGCCAGTAGTATAGAGGCCACCTACTATGGCTACACCTTC.

The CDR3 reads CASAKGSYSNQPQHF. CDR3 bases: TGTGCCAGCGCCAAGGGGTCTTATTCAAATCAGCCCCAGCATTTT. This rearrangement joins TRBV27 to TRBJ1-5; possible D gene TRBD1, 5 bases. The CDR3 spans 15 residues. Per the germline V gene, CDR1 is MNHEY and CDR2 is SMNVEV (reference sequence). Trimming removed 8 bases from V and 4 bases from J, with 18 bases in between.

The chain has TRBV28 and TRBJ1-1, with D unclear. Germline V gene sequence: CDR1 MDHEN, CDR2 SYDVKM. The CDR3 spans 12 residues. V was cut by 2 bases and J by 7 bases, with 8 bases left in between. This CDR3 reads CASSLEGYEAFF. CDR3 DNA: TGTGCCAGCAGTTTAGAGGGATATGAAGCTTTCTTT.

This clone was observed a single time. The genes are TRBV7-9 and TRBJ2-7, with a possible D match to TRBD1 (5 bases). The V end lost 4 bases, the J end lost 0 bases, and 16 bases lay between the germline ends. The CDR3 consists of 16 residues. Germline CDR1 SEHNR, CDR2 FQNEAQ (reference sequence). The CDR3 here is CASSSWQGSSSYEQYF. CDR3 in DNA: TGTGCCAGCAGCTCATGGCAGGGTTCTAGCTCCTACGAGCAGTACTTC.

The chain recombines TRBV21-1 with TRBJ1-5. TRBV21-1 has pseudogene status. The CDR3 consists of 18 residues. The CDR3 DNA reads as TGTGCCAGCAGCCCGACCACGTGGGAGGGGTGGGAAAATCAGCCCCAGCATTTT. It codes for CASSPTTWEGWENQPQHF.

The rearrangement links TRBV3-1 (or the pseudogene TRBV3-2) to TRBJ2-2; 7 bases are shared with TRBD1. The CDR3 spans 19 residues. V shed 0 bases and J 1 base; nucleotides not matched to a gene: 11. The V gene's germline CDR1 is LGHDT and CDR2 YNNKEL (reference sequence). CDR3 amino acids: CASSQDQPYRGRNTGELFF. Written as DNA, the CDR3 is TGTGCCAGCAGCCAAGACCAGCCCTACAGGGGAAGGAACACCGGGGAGCTGTTTTTT.

The genes are TRBV3-1 (or the pseudogene TRBV3-2) and TRBJ1-1; D unclear. CDR1 is LGHDT and CDR2 is YNNKEL in the germline V gene (reference sequence). This CDR3 comprises 12 residues. V lost 1 base and J 7 bases, leaving 7 bases between the germline ends. CDR3 sequence (DNA): TGTGCCAGCAGCCAAGCTTTCCGTGAAGCTTTCTTT. Translation gives CASSQAFREAFF.